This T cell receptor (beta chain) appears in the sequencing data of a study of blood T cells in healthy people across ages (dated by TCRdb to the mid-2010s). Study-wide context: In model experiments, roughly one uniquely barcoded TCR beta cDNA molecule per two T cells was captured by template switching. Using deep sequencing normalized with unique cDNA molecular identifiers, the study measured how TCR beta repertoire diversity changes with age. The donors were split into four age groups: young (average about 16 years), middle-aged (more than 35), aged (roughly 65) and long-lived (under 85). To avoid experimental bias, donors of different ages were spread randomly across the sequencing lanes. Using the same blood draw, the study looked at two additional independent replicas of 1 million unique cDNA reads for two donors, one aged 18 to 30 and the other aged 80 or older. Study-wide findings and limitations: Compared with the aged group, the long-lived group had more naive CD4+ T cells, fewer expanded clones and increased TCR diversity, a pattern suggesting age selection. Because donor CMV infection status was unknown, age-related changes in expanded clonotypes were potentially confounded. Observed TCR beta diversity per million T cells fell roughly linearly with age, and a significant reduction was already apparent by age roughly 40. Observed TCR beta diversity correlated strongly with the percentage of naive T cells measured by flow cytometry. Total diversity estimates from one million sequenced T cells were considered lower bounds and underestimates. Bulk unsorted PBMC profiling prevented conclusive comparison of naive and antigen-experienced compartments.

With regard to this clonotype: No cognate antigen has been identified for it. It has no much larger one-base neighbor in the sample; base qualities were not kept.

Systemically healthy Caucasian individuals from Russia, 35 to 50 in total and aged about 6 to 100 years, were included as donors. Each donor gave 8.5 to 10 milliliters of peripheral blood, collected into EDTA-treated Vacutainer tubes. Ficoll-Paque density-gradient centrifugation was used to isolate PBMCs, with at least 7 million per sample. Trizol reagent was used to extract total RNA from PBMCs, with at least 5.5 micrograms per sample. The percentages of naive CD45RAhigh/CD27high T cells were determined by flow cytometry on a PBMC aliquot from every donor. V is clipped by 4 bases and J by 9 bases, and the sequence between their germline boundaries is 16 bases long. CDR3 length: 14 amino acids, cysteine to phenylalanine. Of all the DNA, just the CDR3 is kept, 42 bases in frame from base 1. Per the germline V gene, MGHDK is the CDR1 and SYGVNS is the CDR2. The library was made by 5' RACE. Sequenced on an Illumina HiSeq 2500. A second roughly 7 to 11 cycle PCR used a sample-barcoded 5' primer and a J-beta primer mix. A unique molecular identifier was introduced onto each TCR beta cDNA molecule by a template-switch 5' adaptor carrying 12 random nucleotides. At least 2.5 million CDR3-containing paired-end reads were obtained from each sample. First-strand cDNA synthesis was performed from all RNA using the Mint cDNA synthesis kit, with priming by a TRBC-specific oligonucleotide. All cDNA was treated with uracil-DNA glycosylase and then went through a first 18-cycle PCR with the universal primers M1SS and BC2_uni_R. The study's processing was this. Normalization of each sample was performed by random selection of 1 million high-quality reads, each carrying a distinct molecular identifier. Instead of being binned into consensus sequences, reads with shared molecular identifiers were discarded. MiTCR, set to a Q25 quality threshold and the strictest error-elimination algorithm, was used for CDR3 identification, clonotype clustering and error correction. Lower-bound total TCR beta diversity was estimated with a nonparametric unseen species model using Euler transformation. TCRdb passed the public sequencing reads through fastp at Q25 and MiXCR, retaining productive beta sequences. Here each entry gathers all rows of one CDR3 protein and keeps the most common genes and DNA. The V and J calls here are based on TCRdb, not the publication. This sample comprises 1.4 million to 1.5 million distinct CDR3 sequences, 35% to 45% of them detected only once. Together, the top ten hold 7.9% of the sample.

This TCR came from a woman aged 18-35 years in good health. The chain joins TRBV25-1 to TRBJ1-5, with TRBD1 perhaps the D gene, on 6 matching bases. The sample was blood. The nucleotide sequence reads TGTGCCAGCAGTGGACAGGAGGGCCTTGGGCCCCAGCATTTT. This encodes CASSGQEGLGPQHF. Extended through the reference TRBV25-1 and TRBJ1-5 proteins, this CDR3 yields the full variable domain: EADIYQTPRYLVIGTGKKITLECSQTMGHDKMYWYQQDPGMELHLIHYSYGVNSTEKGDLSSESTVSRIRTEHFPLTLESARPSHTSQYLCASSGQEGLGPQHFGDGTRLSIL.